This TCR beta chain was captured in a study of spatial heterogeneity in lung cancer. A note on this clonotype: Its target is unknown.

V was clipped by 3 bases and J by 5 bases, with 10 bases between them. Germline lookup yields CDR1 SEHNR and CDR2 FQNEAQ (reference sequence). CDR3 length: 13 residues. In the library, each TCR cDNA molecule bore its own unique molecular identifier. TCRdb independently ran MiXCR on the 5' RACE reads; one entry per CDR3 protein. The table lists about 56,000 distinct CDR3 sequences, 7.5% to 9% of them singletons, with roughly 15% in the top ten. Time point given: sample taken at primary tumor resection. Sequencing of whole RNA from tumor, nontumor lung or frozen PBMC involved no sorting. Study-wide points: In blood, ubiquitous expanded tumor TCRs appeared more at resection than follow-up.

The origin of this receptor is a female donor with early-stage non-small cell lung cancer. The sample in question was PBMCs, obtained at surgery. The chain links TRBV7-9 to TRBJ1-1; no firm D call. The CDR3 DNA follows: TGTGCCAGCAGCTTGGACGAAATGACTGAAGCTTTCTTT. This sequence encodes CASSLDEMTEAFF.